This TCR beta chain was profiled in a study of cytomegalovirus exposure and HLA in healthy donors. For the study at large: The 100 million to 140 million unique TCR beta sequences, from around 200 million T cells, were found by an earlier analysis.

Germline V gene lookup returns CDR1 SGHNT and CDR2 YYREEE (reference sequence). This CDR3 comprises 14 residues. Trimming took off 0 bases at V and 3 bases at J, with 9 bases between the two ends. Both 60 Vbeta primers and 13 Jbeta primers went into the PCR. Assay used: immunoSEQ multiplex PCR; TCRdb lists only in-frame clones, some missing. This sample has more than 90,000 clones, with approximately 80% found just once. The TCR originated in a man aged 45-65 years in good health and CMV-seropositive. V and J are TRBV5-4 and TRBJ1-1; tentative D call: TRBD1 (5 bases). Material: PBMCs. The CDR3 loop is CASSLVARDTEAFF. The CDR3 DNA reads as TGTGCCAGCAGCTTGGTCGCCAGGGACACTGAAGCTTTCTTT.